One and the same sample provided the 28 T cell receptor beta chains below, sequenced in a study of T cell responses to AZD1222 COVID-19 vaccine. Here immunoSEQ multiplex PCR was the method, and the copy in TCRdb shows in-frame clones only, minus some. The table shows roughly 50,000 clones, with roughly 87% occurring only once. The starting material was peripheral blood, obtained on day 0 of AZD1222 vaccination. These TCRs come from an adult in good health.

In this sample, this clone turned up a few times. CDR3: CASSLLTAPREEAFF. CDR3 coding DNA: TGTGCCAGCAGCTTATTAACGGCACCGAGAGAAGAAGCTTTCTTT. The rearrangement joins TRBV7-9 to TRBJ1-1, with D uncertain. The V gene lost 2 bases and the J gene lost 8 bases, with 18 bases spanning the gap. Germline V gene lookup returns CDR1 SEHNR and CDR2 FQNEAQ (reference sequence). The length of the CDR3 is 15 residues. Combining the CDR3 with reference TRBV7-9 and TRBJ1-1 gives the whole variable domain DTGVSQNPRHKITKRGQNVTFRCDPISEHNRLYWYRQTLGQGPEFLTYFQNEAQLEKSRLLSDRFSAERPKGSFSTLEIQRTEQGDSAMYLCASSLLTAPREEAFFGQGTRLTVV.

This sequence joins TRBV11-3 and TRBJ2-3, with 10 positions matching TRBD2. From germline, CDR1 is SGHNT and CDR2 YENEEA. V lost 4 bases to trimming and J lost 1 base; unmatched junction nucleotides: 2. The CDR3 loop spans 15 amino acids. The CDR3 coding sequence is TGTGCCAGCAGCTCCGGACTAGCGGGCACAGATACGCAGTATTTT. Protein sequence: CASSSGLAGTDTQYF.

This clone was detected once. This chain links TRBV19 with TRBJ1-5; D gene unclear. The length of the CDR3 is 15 residues. Germline CDR1 is LNHDA and CDR2 is SQIVND (reference sequence). V was shortened by 3 bases and J by 3 bases, with 12 bases between the two germline ends. The CDR3 DNA follows: TGTGCCAGTAGTATCCGGGGAGGGAACAATCAGCCCCAGCATTTT. Translating it yields CASSIRGGNNQPQHF. The full variable domain, with the rest looked up from reference TRBV19 and TRBJ1-5, is DGGITQSPKYLFRKEGQNVTLSCEQNLNHDAMYWYRQDPGQGLRLIYYSQIVNDFQKGDIAEGYSVSREKKESFPLTVTSAQKNPTAFYLCASSIRGGNNQPQHFGDGTRLSIL.

The chain is built from TRBV3-1 (or the pseudogene TRBV3-2) and TRBJ2-7; D is possibly TRBD2 (6 bases). V shed 4 bases and J shed 6 bases, with 13 bases lying between them. Germline CDR1 and CDR2: LGHDT and YNNKEL (reference sequence). The CDR3 consists of 13 residues. CDR3 bases: TGTGCCAGCAGCCGGCGGGGTGAGGGCGAGCAGTACTTC. Amino acids: CASSRRGEGEQYF.

V usage is TRBV18 and J usage is TRBJ2-7; 11 bases line up with TRBD1. After removal of 2 bases from V and 6 bases from J, the junction contained 3 bases not matched to a gene. In germline, CDR1 is KGHSH, CDR2 LQKENI. The CDR3 loop spans 14 amino acids. CDR3 nucleotide sequence: TGTGCCAGCTCACCAGGGACAGGGGGGGGCGAGCAGTACTTC. This translates into CASSPGTGGGEQYF.

This rearrangement joins TRBV6-5 to TRBJ2-3, with D perhaps TRBD1 (6 bases). The CDR3 contains 14 residues. Germline values: CDR1 MNHEY, CDR2 SVGAGI. Between the trimmed V and J ends, which lost 5 bases and 2 bases, there was a span of 11 bases. CDR3 amino acids: CASSRTAVTDTQYF. CDR3 DNA sequence: TGTGCCAGCAGTCGGACAGCAGTCACAGATACGCAGTATTTT.

Worth noting for this clone: This CDR3 is also generated by other DNA sequences in the sample. In DNA form, the CDR3 reads TGTGCCAGCAGTTATTCCGGGACAGGGGGCTACGAGCAGTACTTC. Its protein product is CASSYSGTGGYEQYF. This chain joins TRBV6-5 and TRBJ2-7, with TRBD1 matching 11 bases. The length of the CDR3 is 15 residues. V dropped 3 bases and J dropped 3; count of bases not matched to a gene: 4. Germline CDR1 is MNHEY and CDR2 is SVGAGI.

This rearrangement joins TRBV2 to TRBJ2-2; D perhaps matches TRBD1 (6 bases). Germline V lookup: CDR1 SNHLY, CDR2 FYNNEI. The CDR3 loop spans 14 amino acids. V shed 4 bases and J shed 4 bases, with 10 bases lying between them. The CDR3 protein is CASSAGQITGELFF. The DNA of the CDR3 is TGTGCCAGCAGTGCGGGACAAATCACCGGGGAGCTGTTTTTT.

This clone was observed once. The chain links TRBV6-1 to TRBJ1-5; D is undetermined. Germline CDR1 MNHNS, CDR2 SASEGT. The CDR3 loop spans 15 amino acids. V gave up 2 bases and J gave up 0 bases, with 8 bases separating them. CDR3 coding DNA: TGTGCCAGCAGTGAACAGGTCGTTAGCAATCAGCCCCAGCATTTT. This encodes CASSEQVVSNQPQHF.

V usage is TRBV25-1 and J usage is TRBJ2-2; D could derive from TRBD1 or TRBD2 (6 bases each). CDR3 length equals 15 residues. Trimming removed 9 bases from V and 3 bases from J, with 17 bases in between. CDR1 and CDR2 from the germline V gene are MGHDK and SYGVNS. In DNA form, the CDR3 reads TGTGCCAGTGAGTTGGGGGGCATCGACACCGGGGAGCTGTTTTTT. This gives the protein CASELGGIDTGELFF.

This clone has a handful of counts. The chain links TRBV29-1 to TRBJ1-4; possibly TRBD1 for D (5 bases). The CDR3 totals 14 residues. With 7 bases removed from V and 2 bases from J, the gap between germline ends came to 14 bases. Germline CDR1 is SQVTM and CDR2 is ANQGSEA. This CDR3 is CSAEGRGTNEKLFF. CDR3 bases: TGCAGCGCCGAGGGGAGGGGCACTAATGAAAAACTGTTTTTT.

This chain connects TRBV5-1 to TRBJ1-5, with a possible D match to TRBD1 (6 bases). Trimming removed 0 bases at V and 0 bases at J, with 7 bases between. The CDR3 loop spans 15 amino acids. Germline CDR1 reads SGHRS; CDR2 reads YFSETQ. In nucleotides, the CDR3 is TGCGCCAGCAGCTTGGGGACAGCTAGCAATCAGCCCCAGCATTTT. Encoded protein: CASSLGTASNQPQHF.

The chain uses TRBV7-8 and TRBJ1-1; no clear D. This CDR3 is 13 amino acids long. The ends were cut back, 1 base at V and 0 bases at J, with 3 bases in the middle. CDR1 and CDR2 (germline): SGHVS, FQNEAQ. The CDR3, as DNA: TGTGCCAGCAGCTTAGAGGTGAACACTGAAGCTTTCTTT. Encoded protein: CASSLEVNTEAFF. The full variable domain, rest sourced from reference TRBV7-8 and TRBJ1-1, is GAGVSQSPRYKVAKRGQDVALRCDPISGHVSLFWYQQALGQGPEFLTYFQNEAQLDKSGLPSDRFFAERPEGSVSTLKIQRTQQEDSAVYLCASSLEVNTEAFFGQGTRLTVV.

The chain is built from TRBV6-5 and TRBJ2-7; D may be TRBD1 or TRBD2 (5 bases each). The CDR3 length is 14 residues. V was trimmed by 6 bases and J by 0 bases, leaving 12 bases between them. The germline gives CDR1 MNHEY, CDR2 SVGAGI. CDR3 residues: CASRAADNSYEQYF. The CDR3 DNA is TGTGCCAGCAGGGCAGCGGACAACTCCTACGAGCAGTACTTC.

The rearrangement uses TRBV6-2 or TRBV6-3 and TRBJ2-7; 7 bases map to TRBD2. The length of the CDR3 is 16 residues. J gave up 2 bases and V 0 bases, and 7 bases lay outside the gene matches. Germline V gives CDR1 MNHEY, CDR2 SVGEGT. The CDR3: CASSYSGRGDPYEQYF. The CDR3 coding sequence is TGTGCCAGCAGTTACTCGGGCCGGGGGGACCCCTACGAGCAGTACTTC.

This clone was detected only a few times. Other DNA sequences in the sample encode the same CDR3. This chain joins TRBV7-2 and TRBJ2-7, with D unclear. V lost 4 bases, J lost 2 bases, and 9 bases lay in between. The germline gives CDR1 SGHTA, CDR2 FQGNSA. The CDR3 is made up of 13 amino acids. The chain's CDR3 is CASSSGPTYEQYF. For the CDR3, the DNA is TGTGCCAGCAGCTCTGGACCCACCTACGAGCAGTACTTC.

The chain is built from TRBV5-6 and TRBJ1-2; a weak D match, TRBD1 (5 bases). Germline values: CDR1 SGHDT, CDR2 YYEEEE. The CDR3 consists of 14 residues. Trimming stripped 2 bases from V and 4 bases from J, with 12 bases between. This CDR3 reads CASSLGTELYGYTF. The DNA for the CDR3 is TGTGCCAGCAGCTTAGGGACCGAGCTCTATGGCTACACCTTC.

The rearrangement links TRBV19 to TRBJ1-2, with TRBD1 as a possible D gene (5 bases). The germline V gene has CDR1 LNHDA and CDR2 SQIVND (reference sequence). The CDR3 has 16 residues. V was cut by 3 bases and J by 6 bases, with 20 bases left in between. The CDR3 coding sequence is TGTGCCAGTAGTATCCCCCCAACCGGCAGGGAGGATGGCTACACCTTC. This gives the protein CASSIPPTGREDGYTF.

The chain recombines TRBV28 with TRBJ2-7, with TRBD1 matching 8 bases. Trimming took 8 bases from V and 5 from J; bases not matched to a gene: 11. The germline CDR1 and CDR2 sequences are MDHEN and SYDVKM. The CDR3 length is 14 residues. This CDR3 is CASANPTGVDEQYF. CDR3 nucleotides: TGTGCCAGCGCTAACCCGACAGGGGTGGACGAGCAGTACTTC. The full variable domain, completed using reference TRBV28 and TRBJ2-7, is DVKVTQSSRYLVKRTGEKVFLECVQDMDHENMFWYRQDPGLGLRLIYFSYDVKMKEKGDIPEGYSVSREKKERFSLILESASTNQTSMYLCASANPTGVDEQYFGPGTRLTVT.

This CDR3 is CASSPIGSGGVDTQYF. CDR3 bases: TGTGCCAGCAGCCCGATCGGTAGCGGGGGGGTAGATACGCAGTATTTT. The chain combines TRBV9 with TRBJ2-3; 11 positions match TRBD2. Germline trimming cut 4 bases from V and 5 bases from J; bases unmatched to any gene: 9. The CDR3 extends over 16 amino acids. Germline V gene lookup returns CDR1 SGDLS and CDR2 YYNGEE.

The chain carries TRBV9 and TRBJ1-2; D ambiguous. V was cut by 2 bases and J by 5 bases, with 16 bases left in between. The CDR3 contains 15 residues. Germline assignment: CDR1 SGDLS and CDR2 YYNGEE. CDR3 DNA: TGTGCCAGCAGCGTGGGAGGCCTCCCGCGGTATGGCTACACCTTC. Translation gives CASSVGGLPRYGYTF.

V usage is TRBV6-5 and J usage is TRBJ2-1; perhaps D is TRBD1 or TRBD2 (5 bases each). The ends were cut back, 7 bases at V and 7 bases at J, with 17 bases in the middle. Looked up from germline, CDR1 is MNHEY and CDR2 is SVGAGI. The CDR3 runs to 14 residues. This CDR3 reads CASTHGTMGNEQFF. The CDR3 coding sequence is TGTGCCAGCACCCACGGGACGATGGGGAATGAGCAGTTCTTC.

The chain is built from TRBV6-1 and TRBJ1-5; a possible D gene is TRBD1 (6 bases). The CDR3 contains 14 residues. Germline-derived CDR1 and CDR2 are MNHNS and SASEGT. The ends were cut back, 2 bases at V and 5 bases at J, with 10 bases in the middle. The CDR3 coding sequence is TGTGCCAGCAGTGAAAGGGGGGGCGATCAGCCCCAGCATTTT. Protein sequence: CASSERGGDQPQHF.

This clone was seen only a few times. This chain connects TRBV18 to TRBJ1-1; no definite D call. Germline CDR1 and CDR2: KGHSH and LQKENI. V was clipped by 3 bases and J by 0 bases, with 5 bases between them. This CDR3 has 13 amino acids. The CDR3 coding sequence is TGTGCCAGCTCACCTGAGTTGAACACTGAAGCTTTCTTT. It encodes CASSPELNTEAFF. The whole variable domain, filled in from reference TRBV18 and TRBJ1-1, reads NAGVMQNPRHLVRRRGQEARLRCSPMKGHSHVYWYRQLPEEGLKFMVYLQKENIIDESGMPKERFSAEFPKEGPSILRIQQVVRGDSAAYFCASSPELNTEAFFGQGTRLTVV.

The chain has TRBV7-2 and TRBJ1-2; D unresolved. Per the germline V gene, CDR1 is SGHTA and CDR2 is FQGNSA. V was pared by 5 bases and J by 4 bases, with 14 bases between. The CDR3 length is 14 residues. DNA of the CDR3: TGTGCCAGCAGCCCCGGAGGGAGGGTCTATGGCTACACCTTC. Amino acid sequence: CASSPGGRVYGYTF.

This clone was detected only once. The chain has TRBV7-9 and TRBJ2-1, with 9 bases identical to TRBD1. The V and J ends lost 5 bases and 2 bases, in that order; junction bases with no gene match: 10. The germline V gene encodes CDR1 SEHNR and CDR2 FQNEAQ (reference sequence). The CDR3 covers 17 residues. The CDR3 nucleotides are TGTGCCAGCAGCCCGCCTCCGGGACAGGGTACCTACAATGAGCAGTTCTTC. Protein: CASSPPPGQGTYNEQFF.

The J gene is TRBJ1-3, the V gene TRBV6-5; perhaps TRBD1 as D (6 bases). The CDR3 sequence is 12 residues long. Germline-derived CDR1 and CDR2 are MNHEY and SVGAGI. V lost 9 bases and J 5 bases, leaving 11 bases between the germline ends. The CDR3, as DNA: TGTGCCAGTCCGGACAGCCGAAACACCATATATTTT. Protein product: CASPDSRNTIYF.

The chain carries TRBV5-1 and TRBJ1-5; TRBD1 matches at 10 bases. The germline V gene encodes CDR1 SGHRS and CDR2 YFSETQ. There are 17 residues in the CDR3. J gave up 4 bases and V 4 bases, and 11 bases lay outside the gene matches. CDR3 sequence reads: CASSPGTGAGGNQPQHF. The CDR3, as DNA: TGCGCCAGCAGCCCCGGGACAGGGGCGGGAGGGAATCAGCCCCAGCATTTT.